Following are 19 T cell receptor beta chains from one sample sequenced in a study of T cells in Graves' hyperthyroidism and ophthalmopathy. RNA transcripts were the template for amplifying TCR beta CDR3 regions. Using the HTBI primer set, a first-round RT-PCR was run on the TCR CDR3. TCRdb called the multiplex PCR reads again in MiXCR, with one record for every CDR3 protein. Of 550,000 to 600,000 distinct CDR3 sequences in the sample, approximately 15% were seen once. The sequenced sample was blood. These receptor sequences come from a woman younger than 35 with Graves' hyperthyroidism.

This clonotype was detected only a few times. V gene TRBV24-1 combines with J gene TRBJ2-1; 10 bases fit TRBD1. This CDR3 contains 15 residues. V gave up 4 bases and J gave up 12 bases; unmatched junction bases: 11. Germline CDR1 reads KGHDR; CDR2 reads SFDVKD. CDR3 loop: CATSDPGQGLGGQFF. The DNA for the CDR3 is TGTGCCACCAGTGACCCGGGACAGGGGCTCGGGGGGCAGTTCTTC.

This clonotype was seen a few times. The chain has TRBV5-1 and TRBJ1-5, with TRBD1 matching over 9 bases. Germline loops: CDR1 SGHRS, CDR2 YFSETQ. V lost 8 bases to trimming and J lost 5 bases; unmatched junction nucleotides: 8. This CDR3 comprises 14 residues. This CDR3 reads CASARDRGDQPQHF. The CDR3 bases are TGCGCCAGTGCACGTGACAGGGGGGATCAGCCCCAGCATTTT.

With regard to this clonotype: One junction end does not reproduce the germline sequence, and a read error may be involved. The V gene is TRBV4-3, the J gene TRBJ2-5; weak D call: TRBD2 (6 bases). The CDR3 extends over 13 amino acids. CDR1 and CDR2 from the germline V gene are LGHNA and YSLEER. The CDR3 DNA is TGCGCCAGGAGCCAAGATCGGGGGTTGACCCAGTACTTC. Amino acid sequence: CARSQDRGLTQYF.

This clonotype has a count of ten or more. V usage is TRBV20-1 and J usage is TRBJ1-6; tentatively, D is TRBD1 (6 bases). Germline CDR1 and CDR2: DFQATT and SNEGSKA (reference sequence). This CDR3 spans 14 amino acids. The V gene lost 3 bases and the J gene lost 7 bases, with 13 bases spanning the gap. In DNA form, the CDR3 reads TGCAGTGCTAGGGAAACAGGGACCAATTCACCCCTCCACTTT. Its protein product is CSARETGTNSPLHF.

CDR3 nucleotide sequence: TGTGCCAGCAGAGGGACAGGGAGGGACGGTGAGCAGTTCTTC. Its translation is CASRGTGRDGEQFF. The chain employs TRBV12-3 or TRBV12-4 and TRBJ2-1, with 9 bases lining up with TRBD1. After removal of 6 bases from V and 9 bases from J, the junction contained 9 bases not matched to a gene. The CDR3 is 14 amino acids.

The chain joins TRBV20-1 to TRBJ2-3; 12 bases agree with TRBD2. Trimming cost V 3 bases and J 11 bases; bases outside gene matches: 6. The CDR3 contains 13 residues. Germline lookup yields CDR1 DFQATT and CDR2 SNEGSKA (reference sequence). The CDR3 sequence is CSARTSGSSRQYF. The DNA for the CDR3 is TGCAGTGCTAGGACTAGCGGGAGTTCTAGGCAGTATTTT.

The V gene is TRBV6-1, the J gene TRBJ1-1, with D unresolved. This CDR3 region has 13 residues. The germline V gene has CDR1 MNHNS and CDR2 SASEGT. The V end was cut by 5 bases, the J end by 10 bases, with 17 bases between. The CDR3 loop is CASSPDPLGRAFF. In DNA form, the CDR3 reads TGTGCCAGCAGTCCCGACCCACTGGGGAGAGCTTTCTTT.

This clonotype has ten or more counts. The CDR3 sequence: CASVTTSGGPSSYNEQFF. Written as DNA, the CDR3 is TGTGCCAGCGTTACCACTAGCGGGGGGCCGAGCTCCTACAATGAGCAGTTCTTC. The V call is TRBV12-3 or TRBV12-4, the J call TRBJ2-1, with 12 bases identical to TRBD2. Germline trimming cut 8 bases from V and 0 bases from J; bases unmatched to any gene: 11. The CDR3 contains 18 residues.

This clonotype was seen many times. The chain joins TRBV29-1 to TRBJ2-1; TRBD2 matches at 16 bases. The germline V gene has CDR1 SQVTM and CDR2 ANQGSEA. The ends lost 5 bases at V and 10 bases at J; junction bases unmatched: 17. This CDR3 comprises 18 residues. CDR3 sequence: CSVRKGAKGLAGGEEQFF. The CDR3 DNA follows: TGCAGCGTTCGAAAGGGGGCCAAGGGACTAGCGGGAGGGGAGGAGCAGTTCTTC.

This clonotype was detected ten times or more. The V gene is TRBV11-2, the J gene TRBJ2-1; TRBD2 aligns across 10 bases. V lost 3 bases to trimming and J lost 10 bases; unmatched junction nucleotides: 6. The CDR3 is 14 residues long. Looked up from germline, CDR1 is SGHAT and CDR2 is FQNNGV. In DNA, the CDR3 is TGTGCCAGCAGCTTTAGTACTAGCGGGATCGAGCAGTTCTTC. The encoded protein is CASSFSTSGIEQFF.

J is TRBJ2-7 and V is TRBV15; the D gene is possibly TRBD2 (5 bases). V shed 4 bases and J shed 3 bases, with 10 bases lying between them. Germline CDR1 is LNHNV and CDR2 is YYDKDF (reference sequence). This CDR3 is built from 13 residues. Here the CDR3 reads CATSIGSYYEQYF. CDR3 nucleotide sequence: TGTGCCACCAGCATTGGGAGTTACTACGAGCAGTACTTC.

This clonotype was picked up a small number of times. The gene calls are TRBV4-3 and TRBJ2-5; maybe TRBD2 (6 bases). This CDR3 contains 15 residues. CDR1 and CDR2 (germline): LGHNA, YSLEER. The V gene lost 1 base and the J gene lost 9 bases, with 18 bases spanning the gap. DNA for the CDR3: TGCGCCAGCAGCCAAGTTACGGGGAGCTCGGGGGCCCAGTACTTC. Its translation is CASSQVTGSSGAQYF.

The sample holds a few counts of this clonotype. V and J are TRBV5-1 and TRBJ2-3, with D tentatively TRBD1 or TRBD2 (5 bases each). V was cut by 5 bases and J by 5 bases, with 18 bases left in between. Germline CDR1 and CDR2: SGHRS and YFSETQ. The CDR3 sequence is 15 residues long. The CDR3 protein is CASRGPGPRGDTQYF. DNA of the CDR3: TGCGCCAGCAGAGGTCCGGGACCCCGCGGAGATACGCAGTATTTT.

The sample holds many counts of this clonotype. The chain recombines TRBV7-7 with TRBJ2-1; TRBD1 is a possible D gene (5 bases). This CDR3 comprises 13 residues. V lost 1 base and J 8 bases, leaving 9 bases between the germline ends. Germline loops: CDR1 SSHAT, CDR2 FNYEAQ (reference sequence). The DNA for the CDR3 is TGTGCCAGCAGCTTAGGGGGCCGGGATGAGCAGTTCTTC. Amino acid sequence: CASSLGGRDEQFF.

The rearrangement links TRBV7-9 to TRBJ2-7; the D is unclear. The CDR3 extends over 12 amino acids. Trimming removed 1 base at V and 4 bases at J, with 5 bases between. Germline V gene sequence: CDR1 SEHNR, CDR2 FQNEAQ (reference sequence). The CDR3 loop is CASSLEEYEQYF. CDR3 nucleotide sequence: TGTGCCAGCAGCTTAGAGGAATACGAGCAGTACTTC.

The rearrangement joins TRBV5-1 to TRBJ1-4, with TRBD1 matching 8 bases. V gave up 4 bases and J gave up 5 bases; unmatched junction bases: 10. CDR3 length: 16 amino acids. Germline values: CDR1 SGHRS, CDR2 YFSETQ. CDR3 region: CASSRPTGALNEKLFF. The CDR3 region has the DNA TGCGCCAGCAGCCGCCCGACAGGGGCCCTAAATGAAAAACTGTTTTTT.

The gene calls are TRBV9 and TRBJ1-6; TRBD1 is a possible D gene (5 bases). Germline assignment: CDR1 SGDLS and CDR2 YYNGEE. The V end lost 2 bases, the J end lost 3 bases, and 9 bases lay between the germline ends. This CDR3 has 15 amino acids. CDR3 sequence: CASSVLGDYNSPLHF. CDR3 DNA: TGTGCCAGCAGCGTTCTGGGGGACTATAATTCACCCCTCCACTTT.

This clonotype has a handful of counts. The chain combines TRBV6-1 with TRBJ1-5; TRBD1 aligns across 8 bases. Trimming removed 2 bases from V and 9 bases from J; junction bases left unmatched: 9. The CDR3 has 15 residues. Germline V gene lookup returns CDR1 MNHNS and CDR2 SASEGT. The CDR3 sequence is CASSERTGTWGPQHF. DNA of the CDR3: TGTGCCAGCAGTGAACGGACAGGGACATGGGGGCCCCAGCATTTT.

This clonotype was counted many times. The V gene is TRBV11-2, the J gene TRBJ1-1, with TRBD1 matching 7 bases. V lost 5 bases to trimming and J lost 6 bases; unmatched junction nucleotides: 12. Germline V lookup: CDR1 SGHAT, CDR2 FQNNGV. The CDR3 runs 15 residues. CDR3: CASSPVRGGGSEAFF. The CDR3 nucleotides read TGTGCCAGCAGCCCCGTACGAGGGGGCGGATCTGAAGCTTTCTTT.